The sequence of this TCR beta chain was determined in a study of cytomegalovirus exposure and HLA in healthy donors. The study, taken as a whole, reports: The study designated fewer than 200 TCR beta chains cytomegalovirus-associated. Most TCRs appeared rarely, but some public TCRs recurred in many donors. In vitro work confirmed that a few CMV-associated chains recognize CMV antigens. According to reports, the classifier identified cytomegalovirus status with high specificity and sensitivity.

The method was immunoSEQ multiplex PCR; TCRdb's version includes in-frame clones alone and lacks a portion of them. Here the sample spans roughly 75,000 clones, about 94% being singletons. This clone appeared once. No antigen is known for it. CDR1 SEHNR and CDR2 FQNEAQ come from the germline V gene (reference sequence). This CDR3 spans 17 amino acids. V dropped 7 bases and J dropped 0; count of bases not matched to a gene: 11. The receptor was isolated from a woman between 18 and 29 years old in good health and CMV-seronegative. This sequence joins TRBV7-9 and TRBJ2-3; the match to TRBD2 covers 9 bases. The sequenced sample was PBMCs. CDR3 loop: CASINVRLAVSTDTQYF. The CDR3, as DNA: TGTGCCAGCATCAACGTTCGACTAGCGGTCAGCACAGATACGCAGTATTTT.